This T cell receptor beta chain is drawn from a study of T cell repertoires in cytomegalovirus infection. Study in general: Indications came from public TCR beta signatures; they pointed to CMV infection and to a matching HLA type. Whole-study findings and limits: Cumulative frequency (of public TCR beta family members) identified carriers of CMV plus the relevant HLA.

There are 15 residues in the CDR3. Trimming removed 4 bases from V and 5 bases from J, with 18 bases in between. Germline CDR1 is SGHDT and CDR2 is YYEEEE. TCRdb reprocessed the reads via MiXCR and lists one record per CDR3 protein. The table has 200,000 to 250,000 distinct CDR3 sequences, 5% to 8.5% seen once. In this sample, this clonotype turned up many times. As yet, its antigen is unknown. The TCR was taken from a human donor in good health (CMV status not recorded). Some clones in this sample may be carry-over from other donors' samples. Sequenced input: PBMCs. The chain uses TRBV5-6 and TRBJ1-1; no clear D gene. The CDR3 region has the DNA TGTGCCAGCAGCGTCCCGTCTTGGTTGGAGACTGAAGCTTTCTTT. This sequence encodes CASSVPSWLETEAFF. The full variable domain, its missing parts supplied by reference TRBV5-6 and TRBJ1-1, is DAGVTQSPTHLIKTRGQQVTLRCSPKSGHDTVSWYQQALGQGPQFIFQYYEEEERQRGNFPDRFSGHQFPNYSSELNVNALLLGDSALYLCASSVPSWLETEAFFGQGTRLTVV.